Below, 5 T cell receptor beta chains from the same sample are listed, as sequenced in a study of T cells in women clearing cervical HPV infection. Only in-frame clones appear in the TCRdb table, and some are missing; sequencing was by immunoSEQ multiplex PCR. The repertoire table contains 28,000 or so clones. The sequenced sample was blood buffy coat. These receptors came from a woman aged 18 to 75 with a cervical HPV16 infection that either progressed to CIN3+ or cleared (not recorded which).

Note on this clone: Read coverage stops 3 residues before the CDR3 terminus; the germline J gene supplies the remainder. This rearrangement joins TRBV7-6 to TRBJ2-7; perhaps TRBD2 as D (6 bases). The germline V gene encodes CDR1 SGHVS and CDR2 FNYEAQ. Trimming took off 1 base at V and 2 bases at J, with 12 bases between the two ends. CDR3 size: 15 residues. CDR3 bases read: TGTGCCAGCAGCTTAGAGGCTAGCGCTCCCTACGAG. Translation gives CASSLEASAPYE. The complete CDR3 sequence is CASSLEASAPYEQYF.

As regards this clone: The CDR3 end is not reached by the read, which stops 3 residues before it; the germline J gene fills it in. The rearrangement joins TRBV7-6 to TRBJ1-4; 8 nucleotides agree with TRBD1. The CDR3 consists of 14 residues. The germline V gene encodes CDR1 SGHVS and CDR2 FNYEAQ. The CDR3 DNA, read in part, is TGTGCCAGCAGCTTACAGGGGGCTGATTCACCA. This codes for CASSLQGADSP. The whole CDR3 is CASSLQGADSPLFF.

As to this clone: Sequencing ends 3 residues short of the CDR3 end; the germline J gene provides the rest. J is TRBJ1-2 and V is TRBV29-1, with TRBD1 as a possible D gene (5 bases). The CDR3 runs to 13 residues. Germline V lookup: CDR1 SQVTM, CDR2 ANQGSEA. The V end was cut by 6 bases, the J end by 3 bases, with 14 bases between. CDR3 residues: CSVWTPGHYGYTF. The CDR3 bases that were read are TGCAGCGTCTGGACACCCGGACACTATGGC.

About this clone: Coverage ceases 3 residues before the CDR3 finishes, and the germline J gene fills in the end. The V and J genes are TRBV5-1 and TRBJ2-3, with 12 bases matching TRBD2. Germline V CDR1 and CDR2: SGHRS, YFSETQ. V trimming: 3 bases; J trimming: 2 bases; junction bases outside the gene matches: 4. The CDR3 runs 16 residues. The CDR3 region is CASSSTSGGSTDTQYF. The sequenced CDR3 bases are TGCGCCAGCAGCTCGACTAGCGGGGGTTCCACAGATACG.

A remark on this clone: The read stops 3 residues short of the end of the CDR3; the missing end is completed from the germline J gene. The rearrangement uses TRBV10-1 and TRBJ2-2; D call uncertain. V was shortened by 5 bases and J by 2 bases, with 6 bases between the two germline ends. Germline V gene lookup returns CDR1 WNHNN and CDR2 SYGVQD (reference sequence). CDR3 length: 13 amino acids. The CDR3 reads CASSLVNTGELFF. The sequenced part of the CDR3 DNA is TGCGCCAGCAGTTTAGTAAACACCGGGGAG.